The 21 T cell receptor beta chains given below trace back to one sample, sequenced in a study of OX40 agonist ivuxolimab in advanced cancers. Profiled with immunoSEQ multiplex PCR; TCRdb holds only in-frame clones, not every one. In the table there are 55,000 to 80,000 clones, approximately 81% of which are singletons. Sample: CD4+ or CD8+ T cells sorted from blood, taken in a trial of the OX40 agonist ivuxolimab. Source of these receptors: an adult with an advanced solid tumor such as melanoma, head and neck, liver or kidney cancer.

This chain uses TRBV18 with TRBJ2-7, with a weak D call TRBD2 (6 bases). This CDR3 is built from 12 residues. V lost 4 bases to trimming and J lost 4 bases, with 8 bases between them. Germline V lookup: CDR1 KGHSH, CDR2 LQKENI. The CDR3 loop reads CASSQGRYEQYF. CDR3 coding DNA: TGTGCCAGCTCACAAGGGAGGTACGAGCAGTACTTC.

The DNA of the CDR3 is TGTGCCAGCAGCTTACCCAGCCGGGGGCGACTCTATGGCTACACCTTC. Protein: CASSLPSRGRLYGYTF. The V gene is TRBV7-2, the J gene TRBJ1-2; TRBD1 is a possible D gene (6 bases). Trimming removed 2 bases at V and 4 bases at J, with 17 bases between. The germline CDR1 and CDR2 sequences are SGHTA and FQGNSA. CDR3 length equals 16 residues.

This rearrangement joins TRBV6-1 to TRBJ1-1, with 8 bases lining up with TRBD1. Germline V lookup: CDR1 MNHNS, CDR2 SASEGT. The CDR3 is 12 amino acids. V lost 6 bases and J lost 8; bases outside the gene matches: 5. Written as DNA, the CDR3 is TGTGCCAGCAGGGACCCAGGGGGCGAAGCTTTCTTT. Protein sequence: CASRDPGGEAFF.

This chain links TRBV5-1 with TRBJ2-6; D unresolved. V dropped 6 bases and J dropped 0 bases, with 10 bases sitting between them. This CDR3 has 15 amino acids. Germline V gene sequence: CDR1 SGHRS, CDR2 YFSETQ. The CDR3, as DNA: TGCGCCAGCAAGATCGGTTCCTCTGGGGCCAACGTCCTGACTTTC. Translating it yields CASKIGSSGANVLTF.

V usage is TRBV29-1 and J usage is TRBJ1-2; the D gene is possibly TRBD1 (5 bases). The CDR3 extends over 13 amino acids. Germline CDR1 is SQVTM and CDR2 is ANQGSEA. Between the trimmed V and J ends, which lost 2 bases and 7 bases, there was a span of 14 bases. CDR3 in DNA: TGCAGCGTTGAACACCAGGGAAAGAGTGGCTACACCTTC. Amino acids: CSVEHQGKSGYTF.

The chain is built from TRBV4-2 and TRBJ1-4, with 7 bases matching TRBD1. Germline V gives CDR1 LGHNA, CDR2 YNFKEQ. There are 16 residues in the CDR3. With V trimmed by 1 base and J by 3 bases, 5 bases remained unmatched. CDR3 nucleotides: TGTGCCAGCAGCCAAGCTCTTCAGGGGGCTAATGAAAAACTGTTTTTT. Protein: CASSQALQGANEKLFF.

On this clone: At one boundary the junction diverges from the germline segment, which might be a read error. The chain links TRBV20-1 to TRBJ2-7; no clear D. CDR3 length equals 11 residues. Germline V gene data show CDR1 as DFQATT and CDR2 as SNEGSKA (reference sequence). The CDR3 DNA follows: TGCAGTGCTCAACACCATCAGGAGCGGTACTTC. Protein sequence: CSAQHHQERYF.

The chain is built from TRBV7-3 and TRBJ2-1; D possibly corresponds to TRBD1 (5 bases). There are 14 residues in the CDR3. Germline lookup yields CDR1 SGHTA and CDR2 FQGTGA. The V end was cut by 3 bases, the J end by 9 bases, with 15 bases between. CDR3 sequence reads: CASSFPQGSSEQFF. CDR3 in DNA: TGTGCCAGCAGCTTTCCCCAGGGATCGTCTGAGCAGTTCTTC. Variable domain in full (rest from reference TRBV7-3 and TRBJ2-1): GAGVSQTPSNKVTEKGKYVELRCDPISGHTALYWYRQSLGQGPEFLIYFQGTGAADDSGLPNDRFFAVRPEGSVSTLKIQRTERGDSAVYLCASSFPQGSSEQFFGPGTRLTVL.

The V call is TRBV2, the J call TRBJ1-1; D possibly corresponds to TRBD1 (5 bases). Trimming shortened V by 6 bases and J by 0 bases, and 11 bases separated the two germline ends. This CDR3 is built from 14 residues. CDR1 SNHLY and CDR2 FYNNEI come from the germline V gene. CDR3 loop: CASSRGVLNTEAFF. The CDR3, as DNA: TGTGCCAGCAGCCGAGGGGTATTGAACACTGAAGCTTTCTTT.

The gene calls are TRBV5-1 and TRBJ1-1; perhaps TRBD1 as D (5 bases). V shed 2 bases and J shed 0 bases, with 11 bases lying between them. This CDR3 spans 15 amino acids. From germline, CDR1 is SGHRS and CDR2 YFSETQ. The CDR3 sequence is CASSFQGNMNTEAFF. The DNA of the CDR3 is TGCGCCAGCAGCTTCCAGGGCAACATGAACACTGAAGCTTTCTTT.

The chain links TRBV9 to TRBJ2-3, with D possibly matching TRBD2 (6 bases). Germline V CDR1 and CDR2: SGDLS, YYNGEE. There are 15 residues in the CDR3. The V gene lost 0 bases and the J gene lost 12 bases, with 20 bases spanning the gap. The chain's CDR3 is CASSVDGSGGRLQYF. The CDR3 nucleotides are TGTGCCAGCAGCGTAGATGGTTCCGGGGGACGACTACAGTATTTT.

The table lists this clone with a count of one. The CDR3: CAWAGRTGRKKNQETQYF. The DNA of the CDR3 is TGTGCCTGGGCGGGACGGACAGGGAGAAAAAAGAACCAAGAGACCCAGTACTTC. This chain joins TRBV30 and TRBJ2-5, with 8 bases that match TRBD1. With 5 bases clipped from V and 0 bases from J, the junction kept 17 bases outside the gene matches. The length of the CDR3 is 18 residues. Looked up from germline, CDR1 is GTSNPN and CDR2 is SVGIG (reference sequence).

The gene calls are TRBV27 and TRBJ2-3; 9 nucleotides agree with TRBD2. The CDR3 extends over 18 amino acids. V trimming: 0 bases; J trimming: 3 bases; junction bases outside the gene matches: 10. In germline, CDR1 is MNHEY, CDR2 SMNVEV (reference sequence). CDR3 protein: CASSLSARGGPRTDTQYF. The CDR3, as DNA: TGTGCCAGCAGTTTATCCGCGCGGGGGGGGCCCCGGACAGATACGCAGTATTTT.

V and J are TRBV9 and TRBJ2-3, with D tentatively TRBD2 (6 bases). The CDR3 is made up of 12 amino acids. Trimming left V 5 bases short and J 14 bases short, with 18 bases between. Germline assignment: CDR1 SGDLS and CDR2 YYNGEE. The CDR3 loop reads CASRKTGSWRYF. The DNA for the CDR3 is TGTGCCAGCAGAAAAACCGGGAGTTGGCGGTATTTT.

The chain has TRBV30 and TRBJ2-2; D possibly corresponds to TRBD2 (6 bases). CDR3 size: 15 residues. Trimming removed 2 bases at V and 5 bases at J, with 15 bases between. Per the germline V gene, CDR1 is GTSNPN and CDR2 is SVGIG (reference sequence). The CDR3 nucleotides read TGTGCCTGGAGTCCGGCGGGACTTGGGACCGGGGAGCTGTTTTTT. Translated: CAWSPAGLGTGELFF.

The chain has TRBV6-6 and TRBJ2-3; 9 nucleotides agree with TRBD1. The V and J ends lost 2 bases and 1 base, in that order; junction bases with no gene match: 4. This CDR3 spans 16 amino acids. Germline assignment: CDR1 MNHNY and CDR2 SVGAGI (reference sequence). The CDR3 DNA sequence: TGTGCCAGCAGTTACATGCGGGACAGGGGCACAGATACGCAGTATTTT. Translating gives CASSYMRDRGTDTQYF.

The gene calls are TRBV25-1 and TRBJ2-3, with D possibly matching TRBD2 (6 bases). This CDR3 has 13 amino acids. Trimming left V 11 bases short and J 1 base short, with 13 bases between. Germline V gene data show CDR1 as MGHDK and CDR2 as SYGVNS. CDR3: CAAGGGGTDTQYF. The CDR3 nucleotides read TGTGCCGCGGGCGGAGGGGGCACAGATACGCAGTATTTT. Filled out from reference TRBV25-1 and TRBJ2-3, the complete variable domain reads EADIYQTPRYLVIGTGKKITLECSQTMGHDKMYWYQQDPGMELHLIHYSYGVNSTEKGDLSSESTVSRIRTEHFPLTLESARPSHTSQYLCAAGGGGTDTQYFGPGTRLTVL.

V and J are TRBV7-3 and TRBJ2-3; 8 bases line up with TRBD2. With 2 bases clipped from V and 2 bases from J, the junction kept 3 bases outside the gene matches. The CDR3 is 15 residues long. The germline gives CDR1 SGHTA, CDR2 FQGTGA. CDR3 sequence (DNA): TGTGCCAGCAGCTTAGCAGGACTAGCCACAGATACGCAGTATTTT. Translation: CASSLAGLATDTQYF.

CDR3 bases: TGCGCCAGCAGCTTGGGCGGGAATTGGGGCGAGCAGTACTTC. Translated: CASSLGGNWGEQYF. The rearrangement uses TRBV5-1 and TRBJ2-5; a weak D match, TRBD2 (6 bases). Gene TRBJ2-7 matches the end of the DNA better, so the J call may be wrong. The germline CDR1 and CDR2 sequences are SGHRS and YFSETQ. The length of the CDR3 is 14 residues.

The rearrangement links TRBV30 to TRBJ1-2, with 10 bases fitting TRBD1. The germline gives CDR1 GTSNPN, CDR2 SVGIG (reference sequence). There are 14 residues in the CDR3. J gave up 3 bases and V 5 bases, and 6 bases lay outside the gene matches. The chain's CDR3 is CAWEDRGIHYGYTF. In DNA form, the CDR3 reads TGTGCCTGGGAGGACAGGGGGATACACTATGGCTACACCTTC.

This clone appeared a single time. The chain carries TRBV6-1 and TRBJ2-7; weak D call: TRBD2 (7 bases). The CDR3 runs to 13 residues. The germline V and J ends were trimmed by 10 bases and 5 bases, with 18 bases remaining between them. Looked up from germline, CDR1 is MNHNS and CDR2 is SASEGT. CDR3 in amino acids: CATTWGGRNEQYF. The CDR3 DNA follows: TGTGCCACTACCTGGGGGGGGCGCAACGAGCAGTACTTC.